Following are 20 T cell receptor beta chains from one sample sequenced in a study of molecular identifiers for immune sequencing clone quantification. TCRdb called the PCR reads again in MiXCR, with one record for every CDR3 protein. The sample holds 2,500 or so distinct CDR3 sequences, about 23% seen once. The sequenced sample consisted of naive CD8+ T cells from blood, with Jurkat cell RNA spiked in. Described subset: FACS-sorted CD8+CD4-CCR7+CD45RA+ naive T cells. These receptors all stem from a human donor in good health. Some libraries in this study had Jurkat cell RNA spiked in.

V and J are TRBV4-1 and TRBJ2-1; no reliable D call. The CDR3 has 17 amino acids. CDR1 MGHRA and CDR2 YSYEKL come from the germline V gene. Trimming stripped 5 bases from V and 3 bases from J, with 20 bases between. Written as DNA, the CDR3 is TGCGCCAGCAGCTCTCACTCCCCCGATGGGATCTACAATGAGCAGTTCTTC. Translating gives CASSSHSPDGIYNEQFF.

The V call is TRBV27, the J call TRBJ2-7; D ambiguous. V was clipped by 6 bases and J by 0 bases, with 12 bases between them. The CDR3 has 14 amino acids. Germline V lookup: CDR1 MNHEY, CDR2 SMNVEV (reference sequence). The CDR3 here is CASSPLVASYEQYF. For the CDR3, the DNA is TGTGCCAGCAGCCCTCTAGTCGCCTCCTACGAGCAGTACTTC.

Relative to its sample, this clonotype is large. This chain uses TRBV5-8 with TRBJ2-7; 7 bases agree with TRBD1. V gave up 0 bases and J gave up 4 bases; unmatched junction bases: 10. Germline V gives CDR1 SGHTS, CDR2 YDEGEE. CDR3 length: 16 amino acids. CDR3 region: CASSLGPPGQNYEQYF. The CDR3 DNA is TGTGCCAGCAGCTTGGGGCCCCCGGGACAGAATTACGAGCAGTACTTC.

Regarding this clonotype: A much larger clone differs by one base, so this may be a read error. This sequence joins TRBV29-1 and TRBJ2-1; 7 bases line up with TRBD2. CDR3 length: 13 residues. CDR1 is SQVTM, CDR2 ANQGSEA, per germline. This CDR3 is CGVRLAVYNEQFF. The DNA of the CDR3 is TGCGGCGTTAGGCTAGCGGTCTACAATGAGCAGTTCTTC.

There are a few counts of this clonotype. This may be a read error, as it is one base from a much larger clone. The chain combines TRBV12-3 or TRBV12-4 with TRBJ2-3; D is unresolved. The CDR3 spans 11 residues. CDR3 residues: CACSSTDTQYF. The CDR3 nucleotides are TGTGCCTGCAGTTCCACAGATACGCAGTATTTT.

This clonotype qualifies as medium-sized (0.01 to 0.1%). V and J are TRBV28 and TRBJ2-7, with D perhaps given as TRBD1 or TRBD2 (5 bases each). The CDR3 contains 16 residues. Germline CDR1 is MDHEN and CDR2 is SYDVKM. V was trimmed by 3 bases and J by 4 bases, leaving 19 bases between them. CDR3 amino acids: CASSFQRGGGRYEQYF. In DNA, the CDR3 is TGTGCCAGCAGTTTTCAGAGGGGTGGGGGAAGATACGAGCAGTACTTC.

This clonotype is classed as medium-sized. The genes are TRBV13 and TRBJ2-2; D is ambiguous. Trimming stripped 7 bases from V and 2 bases from J, with 11 bases between. Germline V gives CDR1 PRHDT, CDR2 FYEKMQ (reference sequence). This CDR3 is built from 14 residues. CDR3 residues: CASTRPLNTGELFF. CDR3 sequence (DNA): TGTGCCAGCACCCGCCCCCTTAACACCGGGGAGCTGTTTTTT.

Points on this clonotype: A much larger clone is a single base away; this may be a read error. The chain has TRBV5-6 and TRBJ2-1, with unresolved D. CDR3 size: 14 residues. Germline V CDR1 and CDR2: SGHDT, YYEEEE. The CDR3 DNA follows: TGTGCCAGCAGCTTTGGCAGAAACTACAATGAGCAGTCCTTC. Its protein is CASSFGRNYNEQSF.

By share of the sample, this clonotype is medium-sized. The rearrangement joins TRBV5-6 to TRBJ2-5; no reliable D call. This CDR3 comprises 17 residues. Deletions cut 0 bases from V and 0 bases from J, with 15 bases between. CDR1 SGHDT and CDR2 YYEEEE come from the germline V gene. The CDR3 nucleotides read TGTGCCAGCAGCTTGGGTTTGACACAAACGTACCAAGAGACCCAGTACTTC. Protein: CASSLGLTQTYQETQYF.

This clonotype appeared once. V and J are TRBV20-1 and TRBJ2-7; D unresolved. With 1 base removed from V and 0 bases from J, the gap between germline ends came to 7 bases. The germline CDR1 and CDR2 sequences are DFQATT and SNEGSKA (reference sequence). The CDR3 is made up of 13 amino acids. CDR3 nucleotide sequence: TGCAGTGCTAGAGTTGACCCCTCCTACGAGCAGTACTTC. It translates to CSARVDPSYEQYF.

Sample share makes this clonotype medium-sized. The V gene is TRBV28, the J gene TRBJ1-2; D is uncertain. Germline assignment: CDR1 MDHEN and CDR2 SYDVKM. CDR3 size: 14 residues. Trimming left V 9 bases short and J 5 bases short, with 19 bases between. The DNA for the CDR3 is TGTGCCAGTAAGACCCCGGGATCAAATTATGGCTACACCTTC. As protein: CASKTPGSNYGYTF.

By sample fraction, this clonotype is medium-sized. V gene TRBV7-6 combines with J gene TRBJ2-7; TRBD1 might be the D (6 bases). The CDR3 extends over 16 amino acids. Germline V gene data show CDR1 as SGHVS and CDR2 as FNYEAQ. V was clipped by 0 bases and J by 2 bases, with 14 bases between them. CDR3 amino acids: CASSLAGAGATYEQYF. In nucleotides, the CDR3 is TGTGCCAGCAGCTTAGCGGGGGCAGGGGCAACCTACGAGCAGTACTTC.

By sample share, this clonotype is medium-sized. The chain employs TRBV28 and TRBJ2-1; D is possibly TRBD1 or TRBD2 (5 bases each). The CDR3 sequence is 15 residues long. Germline CDR1 reads MDHEN; CDR2 reads SYDVKM. Trimming took off 2 bases at V and 0 bases at J, with 8 bases between the two ends. CDR3 DNA sequence: TGTGCCAGCAGTTTAGGGGGTGGCTCCTACAATGAGCAGTTCTTC. Residues: CASSLGGGSYNEQFF. Looking up the rest from reference TRBV28 and TRBJ2-1 gives the full variable domain: DVKVTQSSRYLVKRTGEKVFLECVQDMDHENMFWYRQDPGLGLRLIYFSYDVKMKEKGDIPEGYSVSREKKERFSLILESASTNQTSMYLCASSLGGGSYNEQFFGPGTRLTVL.

This chain links TRBV15 with TRBJ2-5, with D perhaps matching TRBD2 (7 bases). There are 13 residues in the CDR3. Trimming cost V 4 bases and J 5 bases, with 11 bases left between them. Germline CDR1 reads LNHNV; CDR2 reads YYDKDF (reference sequence). The DNA for the CDR3 is TGTGCCACCAGCAAGTGGGGGGGCGAGACCCAGTACTTC. Residues: CATSKWGGETQYF.

This clonotype is large (0.1 to 1%). V and J are TRBV28 and TRBJ2-1, with D unresolved. The CDR3 runs 10 residues. CDR1 is MDHEN and CDR2 is SYDVKM in the germline V gene. V gave up 3 bases and J gave up 7 bases, with 1 base separating them. The CDR3 DNA reads as TGTGCCAGCAGTTTTAATGAGCAGTTCTTC. This gives the protein CASSFNEQFF.

Comment on this clonotype: A read error may explain this, as a much larger clone is one base away. The CDR3 region is CVSSPRREAHYEQYF. DNA of the CDR3: TGCGTCAGCAGCCCCCGAAGGGAAGCCCATTACGAGCAGTACTTC. The chain uses TRBV5-1 and TRBJ2-7; D is uncertain. This CDR3 spans 15 amino acids. The germline gives CDR1 SGHRS, CDR2 YFSETQ.

Turning to this clonotype: One end of the junction is discordant with germline, which a read error may explain. The rearrangement links TRBV29-1 to TRBJ2-1, with 9 bases identical to TRBD2. Germline assignment: CDR1 SQVTM and CDR2 ANQGSEA. The CDR3 totals 15 residues. The CDR3 coding sequence is TGCAGCGTTGAGTTAGGGACTAGCTCCTGCAATGAGCAGTTCTTC. It is translated as CSVELGTSSCNEQFF.

The chain combines TRBV6-2 or TRBV6-3 with TRBJ1-5, with TRBD1 as a possible D gene (6 bases). V was trimmed by 4 bases and J by 4 bases, leaving 14 bases between them. Germline CDR1 and CDR2: MNHEY and SVGEGT. This CDR3 region has 15 residues. The CDR3 loop is CASSLSGTRNQPQHF. The CDR3 DNA reads TGTGCCAGCAGTTTGTCGGGGACACGAAATCAGCCCCAGCATTTT.

For this clonotype: The CDR3 does not end in the conserved phenylalanine or tryptophan, so this is likely a read error. The chain recombines TRBV13 with TRBJ2-5, with D unresolved. V was trimmed by 3 bases and J by 5 bases, leaving 7 bases between them. The CDR3 is 12 residues long. Germline V CDR1 and CDR2: PRHDT, FYEKMQ (reference sequence). This chain's CDR3 is CASSLLSETQYL. The CDR3 bases are TGTGCCAGCAGCTTGCTGTCCGAGACCCAGTACCTC.

The chain employs TRBV7-9 and TRBJ1-5; 7 bases are shared with TRBD1. After removal of 6 bases from V and 6 bases from J, the junction contained 5 bases not matched to a gene. The length of the CDR3 is 13 residues. The V gene's germline CDR1 is SEHNR and CDR2 FQNEAQ (reference sequence). CDR3 region: CASSTGVAQPQHF. The DNA for the CDR3 is TGTGCCAGCAGTACAGGGGTTGCTCAGCCCCAGCATTTT.